These 7 T cell receptor beta chains originate from one sample sequenced in a study of OX40 agonist ivuxolimab in advanced cancers. Clones were sequenced by immunoSEQ multiplex PCR, and TCRdb holds only the in-frame ones, with some missing. The sample has over 55,000 clones; roughly 84% are singletons. The specimen was CD4+ or CD8+ T cells sorted from blood, collected in a trial of the OX40 agonist ivuxolimab. The receptors were gathered from an adult with an advanced solid tumor such as melanoma, head and neck, liver or kidney cancer.

This clone was counted a single time. The chain is built from TRBV5-1 and TRBJ1-1, with TRBD1 as a possible D gene (5 bases). Looked up from germline, CDR1 is SGHRS and CDR2 is YFSETQ. V was shortened by 4 bases and J by 5 bases, with 15 bases between the two germline ends. This CDR3 contains 14 residues. DNA for the CDR3: TGCGCCAGCAGCGGTGGGGCAGGGTGGACTGAAGCTTTCTTT. Its protein product is CASSGGAGWTEAFF.

This clone was observed a single time. The chain employs TRBV7-9 and TRBJ2-3; D is undetermined. From germline, CDR1 is SEHNR and CDR2 FQNEAQ (reference sequence). Trimming left V 1 base short and J 8 bases short, with 10 bases between. The CDR3 sequence is 13 residues long. The CDR3, as DNA: TGTGCCAGCAGCTTAGAGGTGGTGGGTACGCAGTATTTT. It translates to CASSLEVVGTQYF.

This sequence joins TRBV2 and TRBJ1-1, with D possibly TRBD1 on 5 matching bases. The CDR3 totals 16 residues. In germline, CDR1 is SNHLY, CDR2 FYNNEI. Deletions cut 1 base from V and 1 base from J, with 13 bases between. The CDR3 sequence: CASSEGGLVGNTEAFF. The CDR3 DNA reads as TGTGCCAGCAGTGAAGGGGGCCTTGTAGGGAACACTGAAGCTTTCTTT.

The V and J genes are TRBV6-1 and TRBJ2-4; D perhaps matches TRBD1 (6 bases). The CDR3 spans 11 residues. Between the trimmed V and J ends, which lost 4 bases and 14 bases, there was a span of 12 bases. CDR1 is MNHNS and CDR2 is SASEGT in the germline V gene. Written as DNA, the CDR3 is TGTGCCAGCAGTGGTCTGGGGGCGGAGTACTTC. This codes for CASSGLGAEYF.

This clone was found once. J is TRBJ1-4 and V is TRBV19, with TRBD1 matching 8 bases. The germline CDR1 and CDR2 sequences are LNHDA and SQIVND (reference sequence). This CDR3 spans 17 amino acids. Losses at the gene ends were 5 bases for V and 3 bases for J; bases not matched to a gene: 11. CDR3 protein: CASSVRQGRFSNEKLFF. The CDR3, as DNA: TGTGCCAGTAGTGTACGACAGGGGAGGTTTTCTAATGAAAAACTGTTTTTT.

The chain couples TRBV9 to TRBJ2-1, with 10 bases aligning to TRBD2. Germline V CDR1 and CDR2: SGDLS, YYNGEE. V dropped 4 bases and J dropped 7; count of bases not matched to a gene: 14. The CDR3 contains 17 residues. The CDR3 region is CASSTPPTSGKMNEQFF. In DNA, the CDR3 is TGTGCCAGCAGCACTCCTCCCACTAGCGGGAAAATGAATGAGCAGTTCTTC. Full variable domain (rest looked up from reference TRBV9 and TRBJ2-1): DSGVTQTPKHLITATGQRVTLRCSPRSGDLSVYWYQQSLDQGLQFLIQYYNGEERAKGNILERFSAQQFPDLHSELNLSSLELGDSALYFCASSTPPTSGKMNEQFFGPGTRLTVL.

The CDR3, as DNA: TGTGCCAGCAGCTTCGGGGGGACGGGGAATGAGCAGTTCTTC. As protein: CASSFGGTGNEQFF. The J gene is TRBJ2-1, the V gene TRBV2, with 7 bases aligning to TRBD2. V was clipped by 6 bases and J by 7 bases; unmatched bases: 9. Germline CDR1 SNHLY, CDR2 FYNNEI. The length of the CDR3 is 14 residues. Based on the CDR3 plus reference TRBV2 and TRBJ2-1, the full variable domain is EPEVTQTPSHQVTQMGQEVILRCVPISNHLYFYWYRQILGQKVEFLVSFYNNEISEKSEIFDDQFSVERPDGSNFTLKIRSTKLEDSAMYFCASSFGGTGNEQFFGPGTRLTVL.